Following are 23 T cell receptor beta chains from one sample sequenced in a study of T cells after posttransplantation cyclophosphamide. Profiling relied on immunoSEQ multiplex PCR, and the TCRdb table lists in-frame clones only, not all of them. Observed in the sample are 15,000 to 20,000 clones, none of them singletons. Cyclophosphamide on days +3 and +4 followed busulfan-fludarabine conditioning and a marrow graft. The source was PBMCs, collected after allogeneic stem cell transplant with posttransplant cyclophosphamide. These receptors were taken from a female patient under 45 who received an allogeneic stem cell transplant from a related donor, was CMV-positive, and had no GVHD. Among the T cells, some may be from the graft donor.

This chain uses TRBV28 with TRBJ2-3; D is perhaps TRBD1 (5 bases). Germline CDR1 reads MDHEN; CDR2 reads SYDVKM. This CDR3 is built from 13 residues. Deletions cut 6 bases from V and 3 bases from J, with 10 bases between. The CDR3 loop reads CASSVQGTDTQYF. In nucleotides, the CDR3 is TGTGCCAGCAGCGTGCAGGGTACAGATACGCAGTATTTT.

This clone has ten or more counts. This chain links TRBV30 with TRBJ2-1; TRBD1 aligns across 8 bases. J gave up 8 bases and V 3 bases, and 6 bases lay outside the gene matches. CDR1 GTSNPN and CDR2 SVGIG come from the germline V gene (reference sequence). The CDR3 has 13 residues. In nucleotides, the CDR3 is TGTGCCTGGAGCCTCAGGGGGCTGGATGAGCAGTTCTTC. Translation gives CAWSLRGLDEQFF.

Many counts were recorded for this clone. The chain carries TRBV7-8 and TRBJ2-7, with 7 bases matching TRBD1. V lost 5 bases to trimming and J lost 4 bases; unmatched junction nucleotides: 5. Germline CDR1 reads SGHVS; CDR2 reads FQNEAQ. This CDR3 region has 13 residues. The CDR3 is CASSLTGIYEQYF. The CDR3 nucleotides are TGTGCCAGCAGCCTGACAGGGATTTACGAGCAGTACTTC.

This clone has a count of ten or more. Here the CDR3 DNA reads TGTGCCAGCAGCCCGGGGGGAGCTTATGGCTACACCTTC. Protein sequence: CASSPGGAYGYTF. The chain employs TRBV28 and TRBJ1-2, with TRBD1 as a possible D gene (5 bases). CDR1 is MDHEN and CDR2 is SYDVKM in the germline V gene. The CDR3 contains 13 residues. The V and J ends lost 6 bases and 5 bases respectively, with 13 bases between them.

This clone was detected ten times or more. This rearrangement joins TRBV27 to TRBJ2-6; 7 nucleotides align to TRBD1. This CDR3 is built from 15 residues. Germline CDR1 reads MNHEY; CDR2 reads SMNVEV (reference sequence). With 6 bases clipped from V and 2 bases from J, the junction kept 4 bases outside the gene matches. DNA for the CDR3: TGTGCCAGCAGACAGGGGTTAGCTGGGGCCAACGTCCTGACTTTC. Translated: CASRQGLAGANVLTF.

Ten or more counts support this clone. V and J are TRBV27 and TRBJ2-7; D gene uncertain. V lost 4 bases and J 0 bases, leaving 16 bases between the germline ends. The length of the CDR3 is 16 residues. Germline lookup yields CDR1 MNHEY and CDR2 SMNVEV (reference sequence). CDR3 coding DNA: TGTGCCAGCAGTTCAGCTGACAAGCTCGTCTCCTACGAGCAGTACTTC. It yields the protein CASSSADKLVSYEQYF.

This clone was detected many times. V gene TRBV11-1 combines with J gene TRBJ2-7; D unresolved. V lost 1 base to trimming and J lost 4 bases, with 8 bases between them. The CDR3 sequence is 13 residues long. Germline V CDR1 and CDR2: SGHAT, FQDESV (reference sequence). The CDR3 sequence is CASSLGLRYEQYF. CDR3 DNA: TGTGCCAGCAGCTTAGGACTCCGGTACGAGCAGTACTTC.

This clone was picked up many times. At one end, the junction sequence differs from germline, possibly due to a read error. The same CDR3 also results from other DNA sequences found in this sample. The V and J genes are TRBV7-3 and TRBJ2-1; 9 bases line up with TRBD2. The CDR3 sequence is 16 residues long. In germline, CDR1 is SGHTA, CDR2 FQGTGA. The CDR3 spells CASSLNPGLAGNEQFF. The CDR3 bases are TGTGCCAGCAGCTTAAACCCGGGACTAGCAGGCAATGAACAGTTCTTC.

This clone was observed at least ten times. CDR3 bases: TGCAGCGTTGAAGACTACAGGGGAAACACCATATATTTT. Amino acids: CSVEDYRGNTIYF. V usage is TRBV29-1 and J usage is TRBJ1-3, with D perhaps matching TRBD1 (5 bases). Between the trimmed V and J ends, which lost 0 bases and 4 bases, there was a span of 7 bases. The CDR3 loop spans 13 amino acids. The germline V gene encodes CDR1 SQVTM and CDR2 ANQGSEA.

This clone was observed at least ten times. The chain links TRBV7-9 to TRBJ2-7, with D possibly TRBD1 on 6 matching bases. V shed 2 bases and J shed 7 bases, with 18 bases lying between them. Germline lookup yields CDR1 SEHNR and CDR2 FQNEAQ (reference sequence). This CDR3 contains 15 residues. The CDR3 DNA reads TGTGCCAGCAGCTTATTACAGGGACCCTCAAGGGAGCAGTACTTC. Translation: CASSLLQGPSREQYF.

The table lists this clone with many counts. The V and J genes are TRBV29-1 and TRBJ2-5; 9 bases are shared with TRBD1. After removal of 8 bases from V and 4 bases from J, the junction contained 8 bases not matched to a gene. CDR1 is SQVTM, CDR2 ANQGSEA, per germline. The CDR3 totals 13 residues. Written as DNA, the CDR3 is TGCAGCATTGGGGACAGGGTCGTAGAGACCCAGTACTTC. Its translation: CSIGDRVVETQYF.

This clone was seen repeatedly, ten times or more. V is TRBV7-3 and J is TRBJ2-1; D may be TRBD2 (6 bases). The V gene lost 0 bases and the J gene lost 9 bases, with 12 bases spanning the gap. Germline lookup yields CDR1 SGHTA and CDR2 FQGTGA. The CDR3 extends over 14 amino acids. CDR3 DNA: TGTGCCAGCAGCTTAACCGGGGGTAGTGGTGAGCAGTTCTTC. Protein product: CASSLTGGSGEQFF. Looking up the rest from reference TRBV7-3 and TRBJ2-1 gives the full variable domain: GAGVSQTPSNKVTEKGKYVELRCDPISGHTALYWYRQSLGQGPEFLIYFQGTGAADDSGLPNDRFFAVRPEGSVSTLKIQRTERGDSAVYLCASSLTGGSGEQFFGPGTRLTVL.

This clone was seen many times. The rearrangement links TRBV5-1 to TRBJ2-7, with 9 bases matching TRBD1. This CDR3 has 14 residues. Germline V gene sequence: CDR1 SGHRS, CDR2 YFSETQ. With V trimmed by 5 bases and J by 2 bases, 5 bases remained unmatched. CDR3 loop: CASRINRGPYEQYF. The CDR3 nucleotides read TGCGCCAGCAGAATTAACAGGGGGCCCTACGAGCAGTACTTC. Based on the CDR3 plus reference TRBV5-1 and TRBJ2-7, the full variable domain is KAGVTQTPRYLIKTRGQQVTLSCSPISGHRSVSWYQQTPGQGLQFLFEYFSETQRNKGNFPGRFSGRQFSNSRSEMNVSTLELGDSALYLCASRINRGPYEQYFGPGTRLTVT.

This clone has a count of ten or more. CDR3 DNA: TGTGCCAGCAGTAGCTATAGCGGGGACTCCTACGAGCAGTACTTC. It translates to CASSSYSGDSYEQYF. This chain joins TRBV6-5 and TRBJ2-7, with 8 nucleotides matching TRBD2. CDR3 length: 15 amino acids. Trimming took 5 bases from V and 0 from J; bases not matched to a gene: 6. Germline lookup yields CDR1 MNHEY and CDR2 SVGAGI.

The rearrangement links TRBV28 to TRBJ2-5, with D unresolved. TRBJ2-7 matches the DNA end more closely, so the J call is doubtful. The CDR3 loop spans 14 amino acids. Germline CDR1 is MDHEN and CDR2 is SYDVKM. In DNA, the CDR3 is TGTGCCAGCAGTTTTCGTGTCCCCTCCTACGAGCAGTACTTC. Translated: CASSFRVPSYEQYF.

This clone was seen repeatedly, ten times or more. The rearrangement uses TRBV20-1 and TRBJ2-1, with D uncertain. This CDR3 comprises 11 residues. Germline values: CDR1 DFQATT, CDR2 SNEGSKA (reference sequence). Trimming stripped 1 base from V and 9 bases from J, with 7 bases between. For the CDR3, the DNA is TGCAGTGCTAGAGGGCCCAGTGAGCAGTTCTTC. Amino acids: CSARGPSEQFF.

This clone appeared many times. The gene calls are TRBV11-1 and TRBJ1-2; maybe TRBD1 (6 bases). The V end lost 6 bases, the J end lost 1 base, and 12 bases lay between the germline ends. The CDR3 contains 14 residues. CDR1 is SGHAT and CDR2 is FQDESV in the germline V gene (reference sequence). As DNA, the CDR3 is TGTGCCAGCAGAAGGGACACCTTTAACTATGGCTACACCTTC. It specifies CASRRDTFNYGYTF.

The table lists this clone with a few counts. This chain joins TRBV9 and TRBJ2-5; TRBD2 agrees at 14 bases. The DNA end is more similar to TRBJ2-7, so the J call may be wrong. The CDR3 is 21 amino acids. Germline CDR1 is SGDLS and CDR2 is YYNGEE. The DNA for the CDR3 is TGTGCCAGCAGCGTAGGTCCCTGGACCGGACTAGCGGGAGGTCGATCCTACGAGCAGTACTTC. Its translation: CASSVGPWTGLAGGRSYEQYF.

This clone came up many times. The genes are TRBV18 and TRBJ2-1; perhaps TRBD2 as D (5 bases). The V end lost 3 bases, the J end lost 8 bases, and 5 bases lay between the germline ends. The CDR3 is 11 residues long. Germline V gives CDR1 KGHSH, CDR2 LQKENI. The CDR3, as DNA: TGTGCCAGCTCACCGGACTATGAGCAGTTCTTC. Its protein product is CASSPDYEQFF.

This clone showed up many times. The chain combines TRBV5-8 with TRBJ2-3, with 7 bases matching TRBD2. Trimming cost V 2 bases and J 1 base; bases outside gene matches: 7. Germline V gene lookup returns CDR1 SGHTS and CDR2 YDEGEE. The CDR3 has 16 amino acids. The CDR3 is CASSFELATGTDTQYF. As DNA, the CDR3 is TGTGCCAGCAGCTTCGAACTAGCGACTGGCACAGATACGCAGTATTTT.

This clone occurred many times. This chain uses TRBV29-1 with TRBJ2-7, with TRBD1 identical over 9 bases. From germline, CDR1 is SQVTM and CDR2 ANQGSEA. The V segment lost 4 bases and the J segment 3 bases; nucleotides outside the gene matches: 7. The CDR3 length is 14 residues. CDR3 region: CSVADRGFVYEQYF. DNA of the CDR3: TGCAGCGTTGCCGACAGGGGGTTTGTCTACGAGCAGTACTTC.

In its sample, this clone was seen a few times. V and J are TRBV11-2 and TRBJ2-5; D is possibly TRBD2 (6 bases). Gene TRBJ2-7 matches the end of the DNA better, so the J call may be wrong. The CDR3 length is 14 residues. Germline V gene lookup returns CDR1 SGHAT and CDR2 FQNNGV. CDR3 coding DNA: TGTGCCAGCAGCCAGATCCGCGGGACCTACGAGCAGTACTTC. This codes for CASSQIRGTYEQYF.

In this sample, this clone turned up many times. The chain has TRBV5-1 and TRBJ2-1, with TRBD2 identical over 16 bases. CDR1 and CDR2 (germline): SGHRS, YFSETQ. The CDR3 is 20 residues long. J was trimmed by 3 bases and V by 4 bases; bases with no gene match: 13. The CDR3 protein is CASSAPGLAGGLDGYNEQFF. The CDR3 region has the DNA TGCGCCAGCAGCGCCCCGGGACTAGCGGGAGGGCTGGACGGCTACAATGAGCAGTTCTTC.